Sequencing of this T cell receptor (beta chain) was carried out in a study of blood T cells in healthy people across ages. General study results and limits: Diversity was estimated from one million T cells, and these estimates were considered underestimates.

The CDR3 covers 15 residues. Germline CDR1 reads KGHSH; CDR2 reads LQKENI. V was clipped by 4 bases and J by 0 bases, with 11 bases between them. Healthy Caucasians from Russia aged 6 to 90 served as donors. Researchers collected approximately 9.9 milliliters of peripheral blood from every single donor. Through a sample-barcoded 5' primer and a J-beta primer mix, a second PCR was run for roughly 7 to 12 cycles. TCRdb fed the 5' RACE reads into MiXCR, producing one record per CDR3 protein. The table shows approximately 800,000 distinct CDR3 sequences, with around 62% occurring only once. To note about this clonotype: As yet, its antigen is unknown.

Input material: blood. This receptor was identified in a man aged 25 to 40 in good health. The chain uses TRBV18 and TRBJ2-3; perhaps TRBD1 as D (6 bases). CDR3 sequence reads: CASSRTEASTDTQYF. DNA of the CDR3: TGTGCCAGCTCACGGACAGAAGCCAGCACAGATACGCAGTATTTT.